The present T cell receptor (beta chain) was sequenced within a study of identical twins. TCRdb recomputed calls from the 5' RACE reads with MiXCR, one row per CDR3 protein. The sample contains around 690,000 distinct CDR3 sequences, less than 25% of which appear only once. This clonotype was detected many times. Everyone who gave samples was a healthy Caucasian. In addition, the sample was reused for a study of T cells expressing NK-cell markers. As that report states: Just one sequenced donor of eight was HCMV-seronegative, while seven were seropositive. Among CD8+ T cells from roughly six donors, dominant NKG2C+ clonotypes accounted for roughly 1.0-7.0%. A handful of donors showed these clonotypes also leading the CD3+CD56-NKG2C+ fraction.

Sequencing was done on a sample of PBMCs. The TCR comes from a woman aged 18-29 years in good health.

The CDR3 reads CASSYSSTGLGNTIYF. The CDR3 coding sequence is TGTGCCAGCAGTTACTCGAGCACAGGCCTTGGAAACACCATATATTTT. The chain has TRBV6-5 and TRBJ1-3; possible D gene TRBD1, 5 bases. This CDR3 has 16 residues. Looked up from germline, CDR1 is MNHEY and CDR2 is SVGAGI. Deletions cut 0 bases from V and 3 bases from J, with 12 bases between.